This T cell receptor (beta chain) was sequenced for a study of T cells in Graves' hyperthyroidism and ophthalmopathy. The TCR beta CDR3 regions underwent amplification using RNA transcripts as the source. First-round RT-PCR with HTBI primers amplified the TCR CDR3 region. TCRdb redid the calling of the multiplex PCR reads with MiXCR, one entry per CDR3 protein. The sample gives roughly 350,000 distinct CDR3 sequences, around 15% of which show up once; about a third is in the top ten. The V and J ends lost 10 bases and 8 bases respectively, with 17 bases between them. The CDR3 consists of 12 residues. CDR1 MNHNS and CDR2 SASEGT come from the germline V gene.

The sequence was collected from a woman in her thirties or forties with Graves' ophthalmopathy. Material: blood. This chain connects TRBV6-1 to TRBJ1-2, with D possibly being TRBD1 (5 bases). Here the CDR3 reads CATLTANWGYTF. The CDR3 DNA follows: TGTGCCACGTTGACAGCGAACTGGGGCTACACCTTC.